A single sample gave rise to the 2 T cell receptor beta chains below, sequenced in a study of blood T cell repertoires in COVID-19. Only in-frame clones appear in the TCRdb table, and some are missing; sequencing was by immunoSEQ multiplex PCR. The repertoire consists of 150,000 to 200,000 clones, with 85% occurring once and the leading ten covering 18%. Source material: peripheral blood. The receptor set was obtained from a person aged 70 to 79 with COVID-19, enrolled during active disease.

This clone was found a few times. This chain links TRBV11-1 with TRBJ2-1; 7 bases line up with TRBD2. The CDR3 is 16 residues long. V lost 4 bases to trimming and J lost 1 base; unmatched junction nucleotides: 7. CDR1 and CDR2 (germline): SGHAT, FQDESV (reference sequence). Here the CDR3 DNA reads TGTGCCAGCAGCTCGGGCGGGGGAGGATCCTACAATGAGCAGTTCTTC. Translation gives CASSSGGGGSYNEQFF.

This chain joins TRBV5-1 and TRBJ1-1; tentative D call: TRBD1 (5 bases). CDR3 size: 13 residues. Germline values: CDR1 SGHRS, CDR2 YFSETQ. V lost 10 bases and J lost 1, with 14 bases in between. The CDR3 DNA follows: TGCGCCGGGGCCTCGGGAGGGAACACTGAAGCTTTCTTT. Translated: CAGASGGNTEAFF.